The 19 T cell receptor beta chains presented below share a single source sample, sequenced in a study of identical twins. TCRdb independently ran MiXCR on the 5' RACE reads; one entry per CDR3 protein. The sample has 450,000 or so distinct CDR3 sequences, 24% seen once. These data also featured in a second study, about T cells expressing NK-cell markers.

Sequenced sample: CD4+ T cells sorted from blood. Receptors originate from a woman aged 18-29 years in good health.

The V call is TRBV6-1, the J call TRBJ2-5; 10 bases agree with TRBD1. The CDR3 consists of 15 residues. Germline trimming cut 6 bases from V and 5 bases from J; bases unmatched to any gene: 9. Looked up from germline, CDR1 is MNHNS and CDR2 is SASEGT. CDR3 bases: TGTGCCAGCAGGGGGGGGACAGGGGTTGGGGAGACCCAGTACTTC. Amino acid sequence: CASRGGTGVGETQYF.

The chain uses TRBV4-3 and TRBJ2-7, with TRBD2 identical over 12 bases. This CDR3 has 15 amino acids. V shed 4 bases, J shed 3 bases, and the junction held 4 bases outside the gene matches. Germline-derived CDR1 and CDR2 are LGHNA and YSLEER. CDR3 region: CASSLGTSGFYEQYF. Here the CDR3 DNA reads TGCGCCAGCAGCCTAGGGACTAGCGGGTTCTACGAGCAGTACTTC.

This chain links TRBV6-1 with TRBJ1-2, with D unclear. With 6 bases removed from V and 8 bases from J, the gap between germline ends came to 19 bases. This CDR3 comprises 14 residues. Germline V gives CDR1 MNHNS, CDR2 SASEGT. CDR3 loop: CASRTDGYPSGYTF. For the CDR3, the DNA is TGTGCCAGCAGAACGGACGGATACCCGTCCGGCTACACCTTC.

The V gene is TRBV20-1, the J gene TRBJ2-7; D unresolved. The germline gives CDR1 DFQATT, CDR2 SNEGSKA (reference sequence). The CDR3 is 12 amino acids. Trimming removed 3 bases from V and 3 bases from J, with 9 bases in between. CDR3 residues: CSASTEYYEQYF. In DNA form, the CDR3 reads TGCAGTGCTAGTACGGAGTACTACGAGCAGTACTTC.

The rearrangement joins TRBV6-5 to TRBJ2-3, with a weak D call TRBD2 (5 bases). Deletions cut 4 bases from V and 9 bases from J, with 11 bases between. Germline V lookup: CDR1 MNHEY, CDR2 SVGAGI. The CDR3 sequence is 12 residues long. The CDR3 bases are TGTGCCAGCAGTTCTTACCGGGAAACGCAGTATTTT. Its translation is CASSSYRETQYF.

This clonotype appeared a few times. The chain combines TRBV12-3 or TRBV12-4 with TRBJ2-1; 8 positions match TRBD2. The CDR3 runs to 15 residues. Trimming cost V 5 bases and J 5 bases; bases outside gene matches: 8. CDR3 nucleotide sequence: TGTGCCAGCAGTCCCCGACTAGCGAGCAACAATGAGCAGTTCTTC. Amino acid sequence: CASSPRLASNNEQFF.

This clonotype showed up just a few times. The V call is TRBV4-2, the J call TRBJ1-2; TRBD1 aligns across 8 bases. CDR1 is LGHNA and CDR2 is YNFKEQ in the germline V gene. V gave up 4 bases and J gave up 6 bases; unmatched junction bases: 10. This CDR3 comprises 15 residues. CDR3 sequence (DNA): TGTGCCAGCAGCCTTCACCACAGGGGGTTAAATGGCTACACCTTC. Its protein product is CASSLHHRGLNGYTF.

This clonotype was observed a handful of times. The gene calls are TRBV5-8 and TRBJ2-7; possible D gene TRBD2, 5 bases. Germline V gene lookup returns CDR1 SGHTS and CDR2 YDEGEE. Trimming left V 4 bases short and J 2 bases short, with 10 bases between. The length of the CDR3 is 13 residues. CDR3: CASSLREPYEQYF. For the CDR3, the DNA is TGTGCCAGCAGCCTTCGGGAACCCTACGAGCAGTACTTC.

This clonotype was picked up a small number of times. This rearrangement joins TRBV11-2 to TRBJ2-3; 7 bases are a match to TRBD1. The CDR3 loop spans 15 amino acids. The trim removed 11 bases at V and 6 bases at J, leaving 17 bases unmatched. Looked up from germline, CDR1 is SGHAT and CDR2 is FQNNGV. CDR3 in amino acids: CAAGWGQSVVDTQYF. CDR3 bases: TGTGCCGCGGGTTGGGGACAGTCCGTGGTTGATACGCAGTATTTT.

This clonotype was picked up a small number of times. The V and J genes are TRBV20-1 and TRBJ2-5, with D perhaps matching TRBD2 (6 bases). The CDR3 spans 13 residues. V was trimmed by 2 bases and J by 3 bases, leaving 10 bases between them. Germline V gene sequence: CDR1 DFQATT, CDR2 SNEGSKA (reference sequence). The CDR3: CSARLRGEETQYF. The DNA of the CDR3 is TGCAGTGCTAGATTGCGGGGCGAAGAGACCCAGTACTTC.

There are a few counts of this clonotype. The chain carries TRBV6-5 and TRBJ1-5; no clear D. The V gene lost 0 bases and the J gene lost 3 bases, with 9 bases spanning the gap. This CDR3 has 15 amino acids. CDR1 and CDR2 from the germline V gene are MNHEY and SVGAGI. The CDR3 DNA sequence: TGTGCCAGCAGTTACTCGAGGCCTCCCAATCAGCCCCAGCATTTT. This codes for CASSYSRPPNQPQHF.

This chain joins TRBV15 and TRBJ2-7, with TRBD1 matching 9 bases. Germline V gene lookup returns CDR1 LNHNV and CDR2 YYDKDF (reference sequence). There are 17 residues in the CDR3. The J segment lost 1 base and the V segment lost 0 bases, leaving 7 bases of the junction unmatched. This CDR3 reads CATSRDKFGQGSYEQYF. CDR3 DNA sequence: TGTGCCACCAGCAGAGATAAATTCGGACAGGGGTCCTACGAGCAGTACTTC.

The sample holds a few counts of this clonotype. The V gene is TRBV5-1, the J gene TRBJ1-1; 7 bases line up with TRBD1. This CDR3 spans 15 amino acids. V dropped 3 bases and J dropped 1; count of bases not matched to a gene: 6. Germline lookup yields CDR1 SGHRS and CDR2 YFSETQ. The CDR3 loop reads CASSSYTGANTEAFF. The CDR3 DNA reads TGCGCCAGCAGCTCCTATACAGGGGCGAACACTGAAGCTTTCTTT.

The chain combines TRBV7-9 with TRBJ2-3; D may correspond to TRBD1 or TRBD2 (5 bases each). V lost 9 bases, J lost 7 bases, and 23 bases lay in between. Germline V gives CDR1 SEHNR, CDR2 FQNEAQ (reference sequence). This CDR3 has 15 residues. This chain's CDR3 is CASHPGPGRGNTQYF. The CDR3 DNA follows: TGTGCCAGTCATCCGGGGCCAGGGAGAGGGAATACGCAGTATTTT.

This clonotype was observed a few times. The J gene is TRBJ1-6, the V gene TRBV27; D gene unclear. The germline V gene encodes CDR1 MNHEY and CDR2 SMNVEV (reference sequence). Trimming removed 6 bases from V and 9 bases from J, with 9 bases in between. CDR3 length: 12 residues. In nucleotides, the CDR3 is TGTGCCAGCAGCTCGCCTCCTTCACCCCTCCACTTT. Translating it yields CASSSPPSPLHF.

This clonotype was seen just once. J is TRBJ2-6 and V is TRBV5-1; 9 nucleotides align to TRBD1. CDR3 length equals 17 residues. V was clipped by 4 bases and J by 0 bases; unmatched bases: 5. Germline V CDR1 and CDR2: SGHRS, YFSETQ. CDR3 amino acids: CASSAGQGLSGANVLTF. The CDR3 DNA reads TGCGCCAGCAGCGCGGGACAGGGTCTCTCTGGGGCCAACGTCCTGACTTTC.

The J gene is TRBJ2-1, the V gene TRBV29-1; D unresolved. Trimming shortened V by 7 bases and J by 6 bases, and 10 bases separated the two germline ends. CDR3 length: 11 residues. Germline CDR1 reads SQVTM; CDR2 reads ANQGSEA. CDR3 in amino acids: CSAPASNEQFF. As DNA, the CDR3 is TGCAGCGCCCCCGCCTCCAATGAGCAGTTCTTC.

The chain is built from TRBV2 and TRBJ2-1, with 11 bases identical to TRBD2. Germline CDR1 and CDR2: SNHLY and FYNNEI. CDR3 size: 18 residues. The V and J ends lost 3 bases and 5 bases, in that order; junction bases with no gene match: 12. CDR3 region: CASSDREVAGGHHNEQFF. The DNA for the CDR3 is TGTGCCAGCAGTGATCGAGAAGTAGCGGGGGGGCACCACAATGAGCAGTTCTTC.

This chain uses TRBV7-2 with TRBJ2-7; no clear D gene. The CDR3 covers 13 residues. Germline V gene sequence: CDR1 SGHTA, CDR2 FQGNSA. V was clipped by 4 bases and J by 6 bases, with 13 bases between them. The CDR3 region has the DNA TGTGCCAGCAGCTCCACGGCCTCTAGCGAGCAGTACTTC. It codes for CASSSTASSEQYF.